The sequence of this T cell receptor beta chain was determined in a study of response to subunit inactivated influenza vaccine. This clonotype has a handful of counts. As yet, its antigen is unknown. Germline values: CDR1 MNHEY, CDR2 SVGAGI. With 0 bases removed from V and 14 bases from J, the gap between germline ends came to 20 bases. This CDR3 is 15 amino acids long. Overall study findings and caveats: Few new T cells, the authors suggested, are recruited by each seasonal influenza vaccination.

In TCRdb, the RT-PCR reads were re-called with MiXCR into one record per CDR3 protein. The sample yields about 700,000 distinct CDR3 sequences, around 16% seen once. This TCR derives from a man between 45 and 60 years old who received an inactivated influenza vaccine. The material was PBMCs from blood, obtained approximately 12 days after vaccination. The chain recombines TRBV6-5 with TRBJ2-4, with D possibly TRBD2 on 6 matching bases. CDR3 region: CASSYSTSGGGGEYF. CDR3 nucleotides: TGTGCCAGCAGTTACTCGACTTCCGGGGGAGGCGGGGAGTACTTC.